The TCR beta chain described here comes from a study of shared clonotypes between healthy human individuals. Germline V gene data show CDR1 as SNHLY and CDR2 as FYNNEI. CDR3 length: 12 residues. V lost 8 bases to trimming and J lost 4 bases, with 8 bases between them. In the naive CD8 group, cells lacked CD45RO and were positively selected for CCR7, so terminally differentiated effector memory CD45RA+ cells were left out. Clones were read by immunoSEQ multiplex PCR, and TCRdb kept only the in-frame ones, dropping some. The sample holds over 750,000 clones, roughly 96% seen once. The sequence was collected from a man younger than 40 in good health. The sample was naive CD8+ T cells sorted from blood. This chain uses TRBV2 with TRBJ2-2, with D unresolved. CDR3 amino acids: CASLFPTGELFF. The CDR3 coding sequence is TGTGCCAGCCTCTTTCCCACCGGGGAGCTGTTTTTT.